This TCR beta chain is drawn from a study of T cells in Graves' hyperthyroidism and ophthalmopathy (dated by TCRdb to between 2018 and 2021). A note on the overall study: Peripheral blood samples were taken at initial diagnosis, before any treatment was given. To identify TCR V-J signatures that set the groups apart, the researchers used a discovery cohort of 90 to 100 patients, made up of roughly 40 with Graves' ophthalmopathy and some 60 with stable Graves' hyperthyroidism. Prospective prediction of ophthalmopathy was tested in an independent validation cohort of 18 to 20 hyperthyroidism patients and 17 patients who later progressed to ophthalmopathy. The roughly 90 discovery patients were divided at random into training and test sets in a 7:3 ratio. Thyroid tissue and blood T-cell repertoires from six or seven Graves' hyperthyroidism patients were also compared in the study. After blood sampling, hyperthyroidism patients were treated with methimazole at a starting dose of 30 mg daily, and ophthalmopathy patients were treated with high-dose intravenous methylprednisolone. The paper reports TCR Vbeta CDR3 sequencing of roughly 140 peripheral blood samples: approximately 41 ophthalmopathy, approximately 74 hyperthyroidism and around 17 progressor patients.

The CDR3 starts with the cysteine, ends with the phenylalanine, and has 16 residues. CDR3 DNA only is kept here, 48 bases in frame from base 1. According to the germline V gene, CDR1 reads KGHSH and CDR2 reads LQKENI. At the junction V is shortened by 2 bases and J by 2 bases; bases outside the gene matches: 3. TCR beta CDR3 regions were amplified from RNA transcripts. For the first round of RT-PCR on the TCR CDR3, the HTBI primer set was used together with the Qiagen OneStep RT-PCR kit. Libraries were constructed in a second round of multiplex PCR, after which size selection and purification were performed. The libraries were sequenced on an Illumina HiSeq2000 using paired-end 100 bp reads. The original methods were these. SOAPnuke was used to process the raw data, removing reads that contained adapters or uncalled bases, had a mean Phred below 15, or lacked an exact match to the constant primer or identifier. COPE v1.2.5 was used to merge the high-quality paired reads, and each unique nucleotide sequence was defined as a clonotype. MiTCR v1.1 was used to align the clonotypes against IMGT TRBV, TRBD and TRBJ reference segments. Analysis was restricted to V-J combinations with a frequency above 0.0001, which covered about 99% of repertoires. The TCS score was defined as F50 (clonal expansion) divided by E x V (chaos), with BLOSUM62-based TCRdist calculated between CDR3 peptides within each V-J. Welch's t-statistics and random forest reduced 500 to 650 V-J features to 10 to 15, which were used in a naive Bayes classifier (R e1071). TCRdb ran its own pipeline on the public reads, namely fastp trimming at Q25 and MiXCR clone calling, and kept in-frame beta chains. Rows are unified per CDR3 protein, each entry keeping the most common DNA and genes. These V and J calls derive from TCRdb rather than the authors' analysis. The sample data list over 550,000 distinct CDR3 sequences, and around 17% of these were observed just once. Approximately 18% of the sample is in the top ten clones.

Stable Graves' hyperthyroidism was defined as the absence of progression to ophthalmopathy over 18 months of follow-up. Hyperthyroidism patients were aged 18 to 65 years and newly diagnosed, with disease duration of less than 2 months. Patients with uncontrolled infections, other autoimmune diseases, pregnancy or lactation were excluded. Clinical symptoms, serum thyroxine and TRAb, thyroid ultrasound, and orbital computed tomography formed the basis for the diagnoses. PBMCs were isolated from 10 ml of fresh peripheral blood by Ficoll-Paque density gradient centrifugation. Total RNA was extracted with Trizol reagent, and quality was checked on an Agilent 2100 Bioanalyzer. A note on this clonotype: This clone's antigen is unknown. No qualities accompany the bases; no much larger clone lies one base away.

Overall study outcomes, separate from this receptor: In validation, the model predicted progression to ophthalmopathy with 55% to 71% sensitivity and roughly 75% specificity, a median of roughly seven months before onset. Blood samples also contained most of the expanded thyroid clonotypes (frequency above 0.001), which suggests that blood repertoires may reflect thyroid immune responses. In cross-validation, a model built on a 13 V-J signature told ophthalmopathy apart from stable hyperthyroidism with just under 90% sensitivity and about 81% specificity, and in testing the same model reached 80%/75%. Sample size was not statistically predetermined, and blinding of investigators to group allocation was not performed.

Sequencing was performed on blood. This sequence originates from a woman between 18 and 29 years old with Graves' hyperthyroidism. The chain is made from TRBV18 and TRBJ1-5, with 10 junctional bases fitting TRBD1. The DNA sequence is given as TGTGCCAGCTCACCAAGGACAGGGGGAGGCAATCAGCCCCAGCATTTT. It translates as CASSPRTGGGNQPQHF.